This section outlines one T cell receptor (beta chain) sequence together with its context. The read falls 3 residues short of the CDR3 end, and the missing part is taken from the germline J gene. These data originate in a study of T cells in women clearing cervical HPV infection. Here immunoSEQ multiplex PCR was the method, and the copy in TCRdb shows in-frame clones only, minus some. The sample holds 23,000 or so clones. The CDR3 totals 13 residues. Germline V gene data show CDR1 as SEHNR and CDR2 as FQNEAQ (reference sequence). The sequence derives from a woman between 18 and 69 years old with a cervical HPV16 infection that either progressed to CIN3+ or cleared (not recorded which). The sequencing input was blood buffy coat. The gene calls are TRBV7-9 and TRBJ1-2; D possibly corresponds to TRBD1 (5 bases). The CDR3 loop reads CASSLGETDTYTF. CDR3 bases read: TGTGCCAGCAGCTTGGGAGAGACAGATACC.